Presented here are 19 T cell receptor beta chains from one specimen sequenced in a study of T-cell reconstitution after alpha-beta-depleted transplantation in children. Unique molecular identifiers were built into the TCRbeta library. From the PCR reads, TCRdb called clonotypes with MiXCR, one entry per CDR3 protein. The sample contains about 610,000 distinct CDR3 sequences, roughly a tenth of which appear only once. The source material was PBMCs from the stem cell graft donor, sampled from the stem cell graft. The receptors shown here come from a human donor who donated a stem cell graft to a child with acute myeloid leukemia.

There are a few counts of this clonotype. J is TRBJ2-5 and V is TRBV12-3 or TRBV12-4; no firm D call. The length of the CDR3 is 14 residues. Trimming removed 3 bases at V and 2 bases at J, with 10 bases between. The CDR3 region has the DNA TGTGCCAGCAGTTTGGTGGAAGGGCAAGAGACCCAGTACTTC. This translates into CASSLVEGQETQYF.

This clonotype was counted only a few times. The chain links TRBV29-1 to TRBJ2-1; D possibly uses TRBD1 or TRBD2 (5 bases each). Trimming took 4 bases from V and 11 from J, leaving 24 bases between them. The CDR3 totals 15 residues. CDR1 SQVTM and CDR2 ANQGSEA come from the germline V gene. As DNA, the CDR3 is TGCAGCGTTGGCCGGTCGTCCGGGACCCTGTACAAGCAGTTCTTC. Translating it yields CSVGRSSGTLYKQFF.

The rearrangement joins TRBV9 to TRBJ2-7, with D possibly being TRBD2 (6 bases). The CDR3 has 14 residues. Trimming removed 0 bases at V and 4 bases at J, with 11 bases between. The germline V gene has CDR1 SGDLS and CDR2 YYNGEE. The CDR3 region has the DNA TGTGCCAGCAGCGTAGACGGACTACCTTACGAGCAGTACTTC. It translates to CASSVDGLPYEQYF.

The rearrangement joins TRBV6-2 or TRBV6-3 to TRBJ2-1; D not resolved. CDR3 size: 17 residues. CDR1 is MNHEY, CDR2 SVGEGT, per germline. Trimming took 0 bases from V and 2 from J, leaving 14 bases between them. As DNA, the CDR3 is TGTGCCAGCAGTTACTCCACGGTGCCTCTCGCCTACAATGAGCAGTTCTTC. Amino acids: CASSYSTVPLAYNEQFF.

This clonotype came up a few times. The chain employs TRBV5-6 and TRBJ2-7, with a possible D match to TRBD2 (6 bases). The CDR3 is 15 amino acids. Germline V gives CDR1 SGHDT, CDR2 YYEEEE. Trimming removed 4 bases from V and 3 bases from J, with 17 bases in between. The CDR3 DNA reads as TGTGCCAGCAGCGGCCTCCCGGACGGGGGCTACGAGCAGTACTTC. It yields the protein CASSGLPDGGYEQYF. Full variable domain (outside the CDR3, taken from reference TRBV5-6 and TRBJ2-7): DAGVTQSPTHLIKTRGQQVTLRCSPKSGHDTVSWYQQALGQGPQFIFQYYEEEERQRGNFPDRFSGHQFPNYSSELNVNALLLGDSALYLCASSGLPDGGYEQYFGPGTRLTVT.

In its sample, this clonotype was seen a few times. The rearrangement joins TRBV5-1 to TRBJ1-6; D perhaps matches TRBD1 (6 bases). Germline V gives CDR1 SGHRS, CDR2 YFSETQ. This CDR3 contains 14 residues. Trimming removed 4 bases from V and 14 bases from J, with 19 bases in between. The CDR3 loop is CASSPGTPGDALHF. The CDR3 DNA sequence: TGCGCCAGCAGCCCAGGGACCCCAGGGGACGCCCTCCACTTT.

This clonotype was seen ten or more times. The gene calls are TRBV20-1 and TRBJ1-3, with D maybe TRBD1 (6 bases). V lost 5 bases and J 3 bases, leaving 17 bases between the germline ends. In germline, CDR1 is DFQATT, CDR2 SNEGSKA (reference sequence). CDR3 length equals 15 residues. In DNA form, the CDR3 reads TGCAGTGCTCGGGTGGGGGGCACTGGTGGAAACACCATATATTTT. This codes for CSARVGGTGGNTIYF.

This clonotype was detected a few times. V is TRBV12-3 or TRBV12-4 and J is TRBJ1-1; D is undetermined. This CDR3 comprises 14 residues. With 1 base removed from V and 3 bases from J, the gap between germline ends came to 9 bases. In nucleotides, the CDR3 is TGTGCCAGCAGTTTAGGTTTGGCTCACACTGAAGCTTTCTTT. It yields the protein CASSLGLAHTEAFF.

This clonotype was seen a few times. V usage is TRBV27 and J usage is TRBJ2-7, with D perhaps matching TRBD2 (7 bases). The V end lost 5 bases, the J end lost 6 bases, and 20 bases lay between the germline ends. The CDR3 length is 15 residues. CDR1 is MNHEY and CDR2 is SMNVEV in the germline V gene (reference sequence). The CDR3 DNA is TGTGCCAGCAGTCTCAACCATATAAGGGGGGGCGAGCAGTACTTC. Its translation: CASSLNHIRGGEQYF.

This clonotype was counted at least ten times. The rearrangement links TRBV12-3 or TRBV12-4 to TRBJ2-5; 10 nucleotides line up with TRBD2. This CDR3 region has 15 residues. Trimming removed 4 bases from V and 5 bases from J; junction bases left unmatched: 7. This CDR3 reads CASSSRTSGTETQYF. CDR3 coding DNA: TGTGCCAGCAGTTCACGTACTAGCGGGACGGAGACCCAGTACTTC.

The DNA of the CDR3 is TGTGCCAGCAGAGGGGGACTAGAGCCTTACAATGAGCAGTTCTTC. It yields the protein CASRGGLEPYNEQFF. This sequence joins TRBV27 and TRBJ2-1; TRBD2 matches at 8 bases. The junction had 8 bases not matched to a gene; V was cut back by 6 bases and J by 4 bases. The CDR3 spans 15 residues. CDR1 MNHEY and CDR2 SMNVEV come from the germline V gene (reference sequence).

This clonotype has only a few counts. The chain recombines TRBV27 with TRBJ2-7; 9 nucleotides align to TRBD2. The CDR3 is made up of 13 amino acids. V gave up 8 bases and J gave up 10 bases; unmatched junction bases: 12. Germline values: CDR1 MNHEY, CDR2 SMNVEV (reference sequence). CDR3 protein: CASAVDGGRAQYF. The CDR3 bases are TGTGCCAGCGCAGTGGATGGCGGGAGGGCCCAGTACTTC.

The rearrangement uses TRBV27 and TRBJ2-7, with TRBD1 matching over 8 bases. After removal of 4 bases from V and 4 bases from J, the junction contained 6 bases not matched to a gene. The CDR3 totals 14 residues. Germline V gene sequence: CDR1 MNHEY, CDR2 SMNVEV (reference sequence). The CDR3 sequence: CASSSGQGKYEQYF. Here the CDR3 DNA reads TGTGCCAGCAGTTCCGGACAGGGAAAATACGAGCAGTACTTC.

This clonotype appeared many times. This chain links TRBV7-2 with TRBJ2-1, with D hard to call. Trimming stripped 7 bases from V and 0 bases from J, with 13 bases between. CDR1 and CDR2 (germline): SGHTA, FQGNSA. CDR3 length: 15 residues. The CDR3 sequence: CASTRTQSSYNEQFF. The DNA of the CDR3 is TGTGCCAGCACGCGGACCCAGAGCTCCTACAATGAGCAGTTCTTC.

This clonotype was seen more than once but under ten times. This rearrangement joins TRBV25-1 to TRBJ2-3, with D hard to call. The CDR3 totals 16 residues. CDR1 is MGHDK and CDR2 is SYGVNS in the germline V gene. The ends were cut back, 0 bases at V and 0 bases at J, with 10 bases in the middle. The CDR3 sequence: CASSEYDGSSTDTQYF. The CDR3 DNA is TGTGCCAGCAGTGAATATGACGGATCTAGCACAGATACGCAGTATTTT.

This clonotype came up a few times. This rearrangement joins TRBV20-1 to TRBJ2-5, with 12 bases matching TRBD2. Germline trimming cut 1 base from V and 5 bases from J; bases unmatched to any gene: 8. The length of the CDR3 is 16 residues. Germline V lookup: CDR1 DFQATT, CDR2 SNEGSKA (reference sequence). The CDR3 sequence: CSARARRLAGVETQYF. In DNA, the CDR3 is TGCAGTGCTAGAGCCCGAAGACTAGCGGGAGTGGAGACCCAGTACTTC.

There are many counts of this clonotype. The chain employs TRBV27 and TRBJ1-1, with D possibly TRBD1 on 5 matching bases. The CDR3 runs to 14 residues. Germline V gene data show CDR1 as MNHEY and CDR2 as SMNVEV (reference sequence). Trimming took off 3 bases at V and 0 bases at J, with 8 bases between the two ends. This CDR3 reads CASSFRGMNTEAFF. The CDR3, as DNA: TGTGCCAGCAGTTTTAGGGGCATGAACACTGAAGCTTTCTTT.

The CDR3 here is CASSQEEQGVVGEQFF. CDR3 nucleotide sequence: TGCGCCAGCAGCCAAGAGGAGCAGGGGGTAGTTGGTGAGCAGTTCTTC. The genes are TRBV4-1 and TRBJ2-1, with TRBD1 matching over 7 bases. Germline V gene sequence: CDR1 MGHRA, CDR2 YSYEKL. CDR3 length: 16 residues. V lost 0 bases to trimming and J lost 9 bases; unmatched junction nucleotides: 11.

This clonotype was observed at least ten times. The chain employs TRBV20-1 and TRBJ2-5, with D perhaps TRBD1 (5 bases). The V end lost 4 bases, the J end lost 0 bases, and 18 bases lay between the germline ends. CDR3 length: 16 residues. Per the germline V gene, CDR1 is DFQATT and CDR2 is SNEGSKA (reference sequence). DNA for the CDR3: TGCAGTGCTATCGGCGGTTCTAAGGGGTACCAAGAGACCCAGTACTTC. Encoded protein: CSAIGGSKGYQETQYF.